This TCR beta chain was captured by sequencing in a study of T cell responses to AZD1222 COVID-19 vaccine. Overall study results and limits: Reports indicate that nearly half of spike-specific TCRs are directed at unmutated variant regions. Spike-specific TCRs gained breadth and depth after people received two AZD1222 doses.

This table comes from immunoSEQ multiplex PCR, and its TCRdb copy is limited to in-frame clones, with some not included. The data show about 55,000 clones, 70% to 90% seen once. This CDR3 comprises 15 residues. The germline V gene encodes CDR1 SGHVS and CDR2 FNYEAQ. V lost 1 base, J lost 1 base, and 7 bases lay in between. Worth noting for this clone: Its target is not known.

Sequencing was performed on peripheral blood, taken on day 0 of AZD1222 vaccination. The rearrangement uses TRBV7-6 and TRBJ2-2; D unclear. The source of this sequence is an adult in good health. CDR3 nucleotide sequence: TGTGCCAGCAGCTTAGAGGCAGGGAACACCGGGGAGCTGTTTTTT. Protein product: CASSLEAGNTGELFF.